The 27 T cell receptor beta chains reported below all come from one sample, sequenced in a study of T-cell memory formation after mild COVID-19. TCRdb re-called the 5' RACE reads with MiXCR, one entry per CDR3 protein. This table holds about 210,000 distinct CDR3 sequences, about 10% found once. The sequenced material came from PBMCs or a T cell subset sorted from them (not recorded which). These receptor sequences come from a young man who had mild COVID-19 (a few samples of this study predate the infection). Cell type and time point are not known.

This clonotype was observed once. This rearrangement joins TRBV12-3 or TRBV12-4 to TRBJ2-1; D may be TRBD2 (5 bases). The CDR3 covers 15 residues. Trimming pared 5 bases from V and 6 bases from J, leaving 17 bases between. The CDR3: CASSRGLPRGNEQFF. DNA of the CDR3: TGTGCCAGCAGTCGGGGTCTCCCACGGGGCAATGAGCAGTTCTTC.

The rearrangement links TRBV18 to TRBJ1-6, with D possibly being TRBD1 (5 bases). V was cut by 4 bases and J by 8 bases, with 15 bases left in between. This CDR3 comprises 15 residues. The germline V gene has CDR1 KGHSH and CDR2 LQKENI. CDR3 in DNA: TGTGCCAGCTCACGCACCGGGACGGGGGATTCACCCCTCCACTTT. It specifies CASSRTGTGDSPLHF.

The sample holds a few counts of this clonotype. The chain uses TRBV25-1 and TRBJ1-2; TRBD1 agrees at 7 bases. The CDR3 covers 12 residues. The ends lost 7 bases at V and 7 bases at J; junction bases unmatched: 6. The germline gives CDR1 MGHDK, CDR2 SYGVNS. CDR3 region: CASNRGWGGYTF. CDR3 coding DNA: TGTGCCAGCAACAGGGGCTGGGGTGGCTACACCTTC.

This clonotype was seen a few times. The chain joins TRBV7-2 to TRBJ1-2; no firm D call. The ends were cut back, 5 bases at V and 8 bases at J, with 15 bases in the middle. There are 13 residues in the CDR3. Germline CDR1 is SGHTA and CDR2 is FQGNSA. In DNA, the CDR3 is TGTGCCAGCAGCCACGCCCAGGAAGGCGGCTACACCTTC. Amino acid sequence: CASSHAQEGGYTF.

This clonotype was counted many times. The chain couples TRBV5-1 to TRBJ2-7; 8 nucleotides align to TRBD1. V trimming: 5 bases; J trimming: 2 bases; junction bases outside the gene matches: 3. This CDR3 is 13 amino acids long. Per germline, CDR1 SGHRS and CDR2 YFSETQ. The CDR3 reads CASRTGQAYEQYF. The CDR3 coding sequence is TGCGCCAGCAGAACGGGACAGGCCTACGAGCAGTACTTC. Filled out from reference TRBV5-1 and TRBJ2-7, the complete variable domain reads KAGVTQTPRYLIKTRGQQVTLSCSPISGHRSVSWYQQTPGQGLQFLFEYFSETQRNKGNFPGRFSGRQFSNSRSEMNVSTLELGDSALYLCASRTGQAYEQYFGPGTRLTVT.

The V and J genes are TRBV11-2 and TRBJ2-7, with TRBD1 matching 8 bases. This CDR3 contains 15 residues. Losses at the gene ends were 6 bases for V and 0 bases for J; bases not matched to a gene: 7. From germline, CDR1 is SGHAT and CDR2 FQNNGV. CDR3 loop: CASSRGQASSYEQYV. CDR3 bases: TGTGCCAGCAGTCGGGGACAGGCGAGCTCCTACGAGCAGTACGTC.

The rearrangement uses TRBV5-1 and TRBJ2-2; unclear D gene. The V gene's germline CDR1 is SGHRS and CDR2 YFSETQ. V was shortened by 4 bases and J by 0 bases, with 7 bases between the two germline ends. The CDR3 is made up of 14 amino acids. CDR3 loop: CASSRFTNTGELFF. CDR3 nucleotide sequence: TGCGCCAGCAGCCGCTTTACGAACACCGGGGAGCTGTTTTTT.

CDR3 protein: CASGGEYTDTQYF. For the CDR3, the DNA is TGTGCCAGTGGGGGGGAATACACAGATACGCAGTATTTT. The V and J genes are TRBV2 and TRBJ2-3; 7 nucleotides line up with TRBD2. Germline CDR1 is SNHLY and CDR2 is FYNNEI. Trimming removed 9 bases from V and 2 bases from J; junction bases left unmatched: 5. The CDR3 is 13 residues long.

The genes are TRBV7-2 and TRBJ2-1, with TRBD2 matching 7 bases. CDR3 length: 14 amino acids. Germline V gene data show CDR1 as SGHTA and CDR2 as FQGNSA. The ends lost 6 bases at V and 2 bases at J; junction bases unmatched: 4. The CDR3 reads CASSRSGAYNEQFF. For the CDR3, the DNA is TGTGCCAGCAGTAGGAGCGGGGCCTACAATGAGCAGTTCTTC. The complete variable domain, with remaining parts taken from reference TRBV7-2 and TRBJ2-1, reads GAGVSQSPSNKVTEKGKDVELRCDPISGHTALYWYRQSLGQGLEFLIYFQGNSAPDKSGLPSDRFSAERTGGSVSTLTIQRTQQEDSAVYLCASSRSGAYNEQFFGPGTRLTVL.

This clonotype occurred many times. The CDR3 coding sequence is TGTGCCAGCAGCCTAAGGGACAGACAAGAGACCCAGTACTTC. Residues: CASSLRDRQETQYF. The chain couples TRBV7-8 to TRBJ2-5; 7 bases align to TRBD1. In germline, CDR1 is SGHVS, CDR2 FQNEAQ. The junction had 5 bases not matched to a gene; V was cut back by 5 bases and J by 2 bases. The CDR3 contains 14 residues. Looking up the rest from reference TRBV7-8 and TRBJ2-5 gives the full variable domain: GAGVSQSPRYKVAKRGQDVALRCDPISGHVSLFWYQQALGQGPEFLTYFQNEAQLDKSGLPSDRFFAERPEGSVSTLKIQRTQQEDSAVYLCASSLRDRQETQYFGPGTRLLVL.

The gene calls are TRBV7-9 and TRBJ1-2; 7 bases are a match to TRBD1. This CDR3 comprises 15 residues. J was trimmed by 3 bases and V by 5 bases; bases with no gene match: 9. Germline CDR1 is SEHNR and CDR2 is FQNEAQ (reference sequence). CDR3 residues: CASSPRQGWDYGYTF. Written as DNA, the CDR3 is TGTGCCAGCAGCCCGAGACAGGGTTGGGACTATGGCTACACCTTC.

The chain carries TRBV7-9 and TRBJ1-2, with D possibly TRBD1 on 6 matching bases. This CDR3 spans 15 amino acids. V lost 1 base and J lost 4, with 13 bases in between. Germline V gene sequence: CDR1 SEHNR, CDR2 FQNEAQ (reference sequence). Written as DNA, the CDR3 is TGTGCCAGCAGCTTAGATACAGGGCTGGGCTATGGCTACACCTTC. It encodes CASSLDTGLGYGYTF.

V and J are TRBV5-1 and TRBJ2-7; maybe TRBD2 (6 bases). Germline lookup yields CDR1 SGHRS and CDR2 YFSETQ. Trimming removed 0 bases from V and 6 bases from J, with 13 bases in between. The CDR3 totals 14 residues. The CDR3 region is CASSLAGGVLEQYF. In DNA, the CDR3 is TGCGCCAGCAGCTTGGCAGGCGGGGTACTCGAGCAGTACTTC.

The chain employs TRBV25-1 and TRBJ1-4; weak D call: TRBD1 (5 bases). Trimming removed 0 bases at V and 7 bases at J, with 9 bases between. The germline V gene has CDR1 MGHDK and CDR2 SYGVNS. This CDR3 is built from 14 residues. CDR3 region: CASSEYQGSEKLFF. Written as DNA, the CDR3 is TGTGCCAGCAGTGAATACCAGGGCAGTGAAAAACTGTTTTTT.

This clonotype was recorded a few times. The chain combines TRBV5-6 with TRBJ2-5; D remains ambiguous. The CDR3 is 14 amino acids. V was shortened by 0 bases and J by 5 bases, with 11 bases between the two germline ends. Germline V gene data show CDR1 as SGHDT and CDR2 as YYEEEE. Here the CDR3 reads CASSLAILAETQYF. As DNA, the CDR3 is TGTGCCAGCAGCTTGGCAATCCTGGCCGAGACCCAGTACTTC.

V is TRBV12-3 or TRBV12-4 and J is TRBJ1-4, with D possibly matching TRBD1 (6 bases). With 5 bases removed from V and 3 bases from J, the gap between germline ends came to 13 bases. This CDR3 comprises 15 residues. CDR3 DNA sequence: TGTGCCAGCAGTCAAACAGGGTTGGCTAATGAAAAACTGTTTTTT. Amino acids: CASSQTGLANEKLFF.

This clonotype was counted only a few times. The chain is built from TRBV11-2 and TRBJ2-1; 10 nucleotides match TRBD2. From germline, CDR1 is SGHAT and CDR2 FQNNGV. The CDR3 covers 15 residues. Trimming removed 5 bases from V and 2 bases from J; junction bases left unmatched: 3. In nucleotides, the CDR3 is TGTGCCAGCAGCGCCACTAGCGGGGCCTACAATGAGCAGTTCTTC. It translates to CASSATSGAYNEQFF.

This clonotype was picked up a small number of times. This chain joins TRBV4-1 and TRBJ1-3, with TRBD1 as a possible D gene (5 bases). Germline loops: CDR1 MGHRA, CDR2 YSYEKL. Trimming left V 3 bases short and J 2 bases short, with 14 bases between. The CDR3 is made up of 16 amino acids. CDR3 DNA: TGCGCCAGCAGCCAGGTTCAGGGCCCCCCTGGAAACACCATATATTTT. It translates to CASSQVQGPPGNTIYF.

In this sample, this clonotype turned up many times. The rearrangement links TRBV12-3 or TRBV12-4 to TRBJ2-1; 7 bases fit TRBD2. V was pared by 6 bases and J by 10 bases, with 15 bases of the junction left unmatched. The CDR3 consists of 15 residues. CDR3 in amino acids: CASRALGAGRGEQFF. In DNA form, the CDR3 reads TGTGCCAGCAGGGCACTCGGCGCGGGGAGGGGAGAGCAGTTCTTC.

This clonotype occurred many times. The chain carries TRBV4-3 and TRBJ2-7, with a tentative D call TRBD2 (5 bases). Germline V CDR1 and CDR2: LGHNA, YSLEER. This CDR3 region has 15 residues. V lost 3 bases and J 1 base, leaving 13 bases between the germline ends. The CDR3 nucleotides read TGCGCCAGCAGCCAGGCCAGCGGTTGGTCCTACGAGCAGTACTTC. This sequence encodes CASSQASGWSYEQYF.

A few counts support this clonotype. This chain joins TRBV6-5 and TRBJ1-2; weak D call: TRBD1 (5 bases). V lost 8 bases and J lost 4, with 14 bases in between. Per germline, CDR1 MNHEY and CDR2 SVGAGI. The CDR3 runs to 13 residues. This CDR3 reads CASRQPGTYGYTF. CDR3 in DNA: TGTGCCAGCCGACAACCAGGGACCTATGGCTACACCTTC.

This clonotype has only a few counts. The V and J genes are TRBV20-1 and TRBJ2-7, with a weak D call TRBD2 (6 bases). V shed 2 bases and J shed 0 bases, with 14 bases lying between them. Per the germline V gene, CDR1 is DFQATT and CDR2 is SNEGSKA (reference sequence). The CDR3 has 15 amino acids. The CDR3 DNA follows: TGCAGTGCTAGAAACGGGCGGGGAAACTCCTACGAGCAGTACGTC. This gives the protein CSARNGRGNSYEQYV.

The V call is TRBV19, the J call TRBJ1-2; no clear D. CDR1 and CDR2 (germline): LNHDA, SQIVND (reference sequence). The CDR3 is made up of 14 amino acids. Between the trimmed V and J ends, which lost 3 bases and 0 bases, there was a span of 8 bases. CDR3 sequence: CASSMGSSNYGYTF. The DNA for the CDR3 is TGTGCCAGTAGTATGGGCAGTTCTAACTATGGCTACACCTTC.

In this sample, this clonotype turned up a few times. The gene calls are TRBV25-1 and TRBJ2-6; D not resolved. The germline V gene encodes CDR1 MGHDK and CDR2 SYGVNS. The CDR3 is 15 amino acids. Trimming took 0 bases from V and 2 from J, leaving 5 bases between them. The CDR3 spells CASSEYRTGANVLTF. The CDR3 region has the DNA TGTGCCAGCAGTGAATATAGGACTGGGGCCAACGTCCTGACTTTC.

This clonotype has just a few counts. At one boundary the junction diverges from the germline segment, which might be a read error. The V gene is TRBV5-1, the J gene TRBJ2-2; tentatively, D is TRBD1 (6 bases). The V gene's germline CDR1 is SGHRS and CDR2 YFSETQ. The CDR3 has 14 amino acids. The CDR3: CASGRGFGTWELFF. The CDR3 bases are TGCGCCAGCGGCAGGGGTTTCGGCACCTGGGAGCTGTTTTTT.

The chain recombines TRBV6-2 or TRBV6-3 with TRBJ2-2; TRBD2 aligns across 10 bases. V shed 8 bases, J shed 0 bases, and the junction held 6 bases outside the gene matches. Per germline, CDR1 MNHEY and CDR2 SVGEGT. This CDR3 comprises 16 residues. The CDR3 is CASPPGLATNTGELFF. DNA for the CDR3: TGTGCCAGCCCGCCGGGACTAGCGACGAACACCGGGGAGCTGTTTTTT.

This clonotype was counted only a few times. The J gene is TRBJ2-6, the V gene TRBV23-1; perhaps TRBD1 as D (6 bases). TRBV23-1 qualifies as an ORF whose function is uncertain. The CDR3 spans 17 residues. Deletions cut 11 bases from V and 0 bases from J, with 20 bases between. CDR3 DNA sequence: TGCGCCCTGGGGGCGGTGGGAAGCACCTCTGGGGCCAACGTCCTGACTTTC. It specifies CALGAVGSTSGANVLTF.